These 17 T cell receptor beta chains were all obtained from the same sample, sequenced in a study of OX40 agonist ivuxolimab in advanced cancers. Clones were sequenced by immunoSEQ multiplex PCR, and TCRdb holds only the in-frame ones, with some missing. The sample lists some 34,000 clones, about four fifths occurring once. The material sequenced was CD4+ or CD8+ T cells sorted from blood, taken in a trial of the OX40 agonist ivuxolimab. These receptors all stem from an adult with an advanced solid tumor such as melanoma, head and neck, liver or kidney cancer.

The rearrangement links TRBV27 to TRBJ1-1, with TRBD1 as a possible D gene (5 bases). With 3 bases removed from V and 1 base from J, the gap between germline ends came to 9 bases. CDR1 and CDR2 from the germline V gene are MNHEY and SMNVEV (reference sequence). The CDR3 has 14 amino acids. This CDR3 reads CASSLGHGNTEAFF. CDR3 coding DNA: TGTGCCAGCAGTTTGGGGCACGGGAACACTGAAGCTTTCTTT.

The chain joins TRBV5-4 to TRBJ2-1; 8 positions match TRBD2. V lost 0 bases and J lost 3; bases outside the gene matches: 2. This CDR3 is 15 amino acids long. Germline V lookup: CDR1 SGHNT, CDR2 YYREEE (reference sequence). The CDR3 DNA follows: TGTGCCAGCAGCTTGGCAGCGGGAGACTACAATGAGCAGTTCTTC. It is translated as CASSLAAGDYNEQFF.

This chain links TRBV27 with TRBJ2-5; D may be TRBD1 or TRBD2 (5 bases each). Germline loops: CDR1 MNHEY, CDR2 SMNVEV (reference sequence). V was pared by 2 bases and J by 5 bases, with 9 bases between. The CDR3 length is 13 residues. The CDR3, as DNA: TGTGCCAGCAGTTTAGGGGACGGGGAGACCCAGTACTTC. It codes for CASSLGDGETQYF.

The CDR3, as DNA: TGTGCCTGGATCGCCTGGGAAGGCTACACCTTC. Translation gives CAWIAWEGYTF. The chain links TRBV30 to TRBJ1-2; D uncertain. Trimming shortened V by 4 bases and J by 8 bases, and 11 bases separated the two germline ends. The length of the CDR3 is 11 residues. Germline-derived CDR1 and CDR2 are GTSNPN and SVGIG (reference sequence).

The V and J genes are TRBV4-2 and TRBJ2-1, with D hard to call. The CDR3 is 13 residues long. Trimming took 0 bases from V and 15 from J, leaving 15 bases between them. Germline values: CDR1 LGHNA, CDR2 YNFKEQ. The DNA for the CDR3 is TGTGCCAGCAGCCAAGACTTTTCCACGCCGAGGTTCTTC. As protein: CASSQDFSTPRFF.

Worth noting for this clone: Compared with germline, one end of the junction differs, possibly owing to a read error. The V gene is TRBV11-2, the J gene TRBJ2-1, with D tentatively TRBD2 (5 bases). The length of the CDR3 is 16 residues. The V gene's germline CDR1 is SGHAT and CDR2 FQNNGV. CDR3 sequence (DNA): TGTGCCAGCAGCTTGGGAGTAGACACCTCCAACAATGAGCAGTTCTTC. Translating gives CASSLGVDTSNNEQFF.

This clone was seen more than once but under ten times. The gene calls are TRBV11-2 and TRBJ1-1; D possibly corresponds to TRBD1 (5 bases). Trimming cost V 3 bases and J 0 bases, with 8 bases left between them. CDR1 and CDR2 from the germline V gene are SGHAT and FQNNGV. The CDR3 consists of 14 residues. The CDR3 loop is CASSFGGMNTEAFF. CDR3 bases: TGTGCCAGCAGCTTTGGGGGGATGAACACTGAAGCTTTCTTT.

The CDR3 nucleotides are TGTGCCAGCCGACCGGACAGAAATAATTCACCCCTCCACTTT. Protein product: CASRPDRNNSPLHF. This rearrangement joins TRBV7-9 to TRBJ1-6; D is possibly TRBD1 (6 bases). Trimming pared 8 bases from V and 5 bases from J, leaving 13 bases between. Germline-derived CDR1 and CDR2 are SEHNR and FQNEAQ (reference sequence). The CDR3 totals 14 residues.

This chain uses TRBV27 with TRBJ2-7; D may be TRBD1 (6 bases). V was cut by 6 bases and J by 2 bases, with 8 bases left in between. CDR1 is MNHEY, CDR2 SMNVEV, per germline (reference sequence). The CDR3 length is 12 residues. CDR3 amino acids: CASSRGPYEQYF. The CDR3 bases are TGTGCCAGCAGCAGGGGTCCCTACGAGCAGTACTTC.

Within the sample, this clone is medium-sized. The chain recombines TRBV7-9 with TRBJ2-7, with TRBD2 matching over 7 bases. In germline, CDR1 is SEHNR, CDR2 FQNEAQ (reference sequence). This CDR3 region has 13 residues. With V trimmed by 3 bases and J by 5 bases, 4 bases remained unmatched. The CDR3, as DNA: TGTGCCAGCAGCTTTACGGGGGGAGACGAGCAGTACTTC. It yields the protein CASSFTGGDEQYF.

The rearrangement joins TRBV14 to TRBJ1-2, with D uncertain. CDR1 SGHDN and CDR2 FVKESK come from the germline V gene. Trimming took 1 base from V and 3 from J, leaving 6 bases between them. The CDR3 length is 13 residues. CDR3 nucleotides: TGTGCCAGCAGCCAAGGAGGGTACTATGGCTACACCTTC. Translating it yields CASSQGGYYGYTF.

The CDR3 sequence is CARTFPKRGLSTDTQYF. Here the CDR3 DNA reads TGTGCCAGAACCTTCCCCAAGCGGGGGTTAAGCACAGATACGCAGTATTTT. V is TRBV5-3 and J is TRBJ2-3, with 8 nucleotides matching TRBD2. TRBV5-3 is classed as an ORF, of uncertain function. V trimming: 6 bases; J trimming: 0 bases; junction bases outside the gene matches: 12. The CDR3 extends over 17 amino acids.

This sequence joins TRBV9 and TRBJ2-3, with D unclear. The CDR3 totals 15 residues. V shed 0 bases and J shed 2 bases, with 10 bases lying between them. The germline V gene has CDR1 SGDLS and CDR2 YYNGEE. CDR3 DNA sequence: TGTGCCAGCAGCGTAGAGGCTTCCAACACAGATACGCAGTATTTT. This sequence encodes CASSVEASNTDTQYF.

The chain is built from TRBV4-3 and TRBJ2-3; D gene ambiguous. Trimming removed 3 bases from V and 2 bases from J, with 6 bases in between. The CDR3 is 13 amino acids. Germline V gene lookup returns CDR1 LGHNA and CDR2 YSLEER. The CDR3 region is CASSQDLTDTQYF. The CDR3 DNA reads as TGCGCCAGCAGCCAGGACCTCACAGATACGCAGTATTTT.

The genes are TRBV27 and TRBJ2-1, with TRBD2 matching over 9 bases. V was clipped by 3 bases and J by 1 base; unmatched bases: 7. Per germline, CDR1 MNHEY and CDR2 SMNVEV (reference sequence). The CDR3 extends over 17 amino acids. CDR3 bases: TGTGCCAGCAGTTTGAGAGCGGGAGGTAGGTCCTACAATGAGCAGTTCTTC. It encodes CASSLRAGGRSYNEQFF.

This chain joins TRBV10-2 and TRBJ1-1; 8 bases are shared with TRBD1. V lost 6 bases to trimming and J lost 1 base; unmatched junction nucleotides: 4. CDR1 WSHSY and CDR2 SAAADI come from the germline V gene. The CDR3 covers 14 residues. In DNA form, the CDR3 reads TGCGCCAGCAGAGCCGGGACAGGGAACACTGAAGCTTTCTTT. Its protein is CASRAGTGNTEAFF.

The table lists this clone with a count of one. This sequence joins TRBV19 and TRBJ1-5; no definite D call. CDR1 is LNHDA, CDR2 SQIVND, per germline (reference sequence). V lost 6 bases and J 7 bases, leaving 16 bases between the germline ends. This CDR3 region has 14 residues. CDR3 protein: CASSPPGSSQPQHF. The CDR3 DNA follows: TGTGCCAGTAGCCCACCGGGGTCTTCACAGCCCCAGCATTTT. Supplemented by reference TRBV19 and TRBJ1-5, the full variable domain reads DGGITQSPKYLFRKEGQNVTLSCEQNLNHDAMYWYRQDPGQGLRLIYYSQIVNDFQKGDIAEGYSVSREKKESFPLTVTSAQKNPTAFYLCASSPPGSSQPQHFGDGTRLSIL.